This T cell receptor (beta chain) was recovered during a study of blood T cell repertoires in COVID-19. Study background: The origin of the acute and convalescent COVID-19 samples was the United States, Italy and Spain. The analysed material was cDNA or gDNA that came from T cells, B-cell-depleted T cells, or PBMCs.

The germline CDR1 and CDR2 sequences are SEHNR and FQNEAQ (reference sequence). The CDR3 extends over 16 amino acids. Between the trimmed V and J ends, which lost 2 bases and 7 bases, there was a span of 15 bases. In the original processing: By means of reference gene primer amplification, nucleated cell counts were estimated. Only in-frame clones appear in the TCRdb table, and some are missing; sequencing was by immunoSEQ multiplex PCR. D and trimming come from the DNA, and the V and J calls and clone size come from that table. The sample yields some 200,000 clones, just over 85% seen once. The chain combines TRBV7-9 with TRBJ2-6, with a weak D call TRBD2 (6 bases). This sequence originates from a man at least 80 years old with acute or convalescent COVID-19. Sequencing was done on a sample of peripheral blood. The CDR3 protein is CASSLRGTPPANVLTF. CDR3 nucleotides: TGTGCCAGCAGCTTACGGGGGACCCCACCCGCCAACGTCCTGACTTTC.